These 30 T cell receptor beta chains were all obtained from the same sample, sequenced in a study of blood T cell repertoires in COVID-19. Method: immunoSEQ multiplex PCR; TCRdb's copy keeps in-frame clones and lacks some. The sample lists under 300,000 clones, around nine tenths occurring once. Sequencing used peripheral blood. All receptors derive from a woman in her thirties or forties who had recovered from COVID-19.

This clone was counted between two and nine times. The rearrangement uses TRBV2 and TRBJ2-7, with 7 bases lining up with TRBD1. Germline loops: CDR1 SNHLY, CDR2 FYNNEI. Trimming at V came to 6 bases and at J to 2 bases, leaving 1 base not matched to a gene. This CDR3 region has 12 residues. The CDR3 DNA reads as TGTGCCAGCAGGGGGACAGCCTACGAGCAGTACTTC. Protein product: CASRGTAYEQYF.

This clone was recorded a few times. The CDR3 spells CASSSNRAAGNTIYF. CDR3 DNA: TGTGCCAGCAGTTCAAACAGGGCGGCGGGAAACACCATATATTTT. This chain connects TRBV11-1 to TRBJ1-3; perhaps TRBD1 as D (6 bases). V shed 6 bases and J shed 4 bases, with 16 bases lying between them. Germline values: CDR1 SGHAT, CDR2 FQDESV (reference sequence). The CDR3 consists of 15 residues.

A word on this clone: This same CDR3 is encoded by further DNA sequences in the sample. The chain couples TRBV6-2 or TRBV6-3 to TRBJ2-7; 9 nucleotides match TRBD2. Trimming at V came to 3 bases and at J to 0 bases, leaving 0 bases not matched to a gene. The CDR3 spans 14 residues. Germline CDR1 MNHEY, CDR2 SVGEGT. Written as DNA, the CDR3 is TGTGCCAGCAGTTATAGCGGGAGCTCCTACGAGCAGTACTTC. This sequence encodes CASSYSGSSYEQYF.

The chain combines TRBV27 with TRBJ2-3; 12 bases line up with TRBD2. The trim removed 4 bases at V and 1 base at J, leaving 6 bases unmatched. Germline V gene sequence: CDR1 MNHEY, CDR2 SMNVEV (reference sequence). The CDR3 extends over 17 amino acids. In DNA form, the CDR3 reads TGTGCCAGCAGTTCCCGCCGGACTAGCGGGGGCACAGATACGCAGTATTTT. Its protein product is CASSSRRTSGGTDTQYF.

The chain uses TRBV5-5 and TRBJ2-7; weak D call: TRBD1 (6 bases). Trimming took 2 bases from V and 6 from J, leaving 9 bases between them. The germline V gene encodes CDR1 SGHKS and CDR2 YYEKEE (reference sequence). The CDR3 extends over 12 amino acids. As DNA, the CDR3 is TGTGCCAGCAGCTTACAGGGACCCGAGCAGTACTTC. Protein product: CASSLQGPEQYF.

V and J are TRBV10-3 and TRBJ2-2; 9 nucleotides match TRBD1. This CDR3 has 15 residues. Germline-derived CDR1 and CDR2 are ENHRY and SYGVKD. V gave up 6 bases and J gave up 7 bases; unmatched junction bases: 9. The CDR3 sequence is CAISATGGVNGELFF. CDR3 bases: TGTGCCATCAGCGCCACAGGGGGCGTTAACGGGGAGCTGTTTTTT.

The chain is built from TRBV7-3 and TRBJ2-6; D possibly corresponds to TRBD1 (6 bases). Trimming removed 8 bases from V and 2 bases from J, with 19 bases in between. CDR1 SGHTA and CDR2 FQGTGA come from the germline V gene. This CDR3 comprises 17 residues. CDR3 amino acids: CASASAHRVTGANVLTF. CDR3 bases: TGTGCCAGCGCGTCGGCGCACAGGGTCACTGGGGCCAACGTCCTGACTTTC.

This rearrangement joins TRBV15 to TRBJ2-3; possible D gene TRBD1, 6 bases. Trimming removed 7 bases at V and 2 bases at J, with 13 bases between. The CDR3 is made up of 14 amino acids. Germline CDR1 and CDR2: LNHNV and YYDKDF (reference sequence). The CDR3 sequence: CATKLDSHTDTQYF. CDR3 bases: TGTGCCACCAAATTGGACAGCCACACAGATACGCAGTATTTT.

This chain joins TRBV19 and TRBJ2-3; possible D gene TRBD2, 5 bases. Germline V gene sequence: CDR1 LNHDA, CDR2 SQIVND (reference sequence). Trimming shortened V by 5 bases and J by 4 bases, and 10 bases separated the two germline ends. The CDR3 is made up of 13 amino acids. The CDR3 region is CASSQGRSDTQYF. In DNA form, the CDR3 reads TGTGCCAGTAGTCAAGGGAGATCAGATACGCAGTATTTT. The whole variable domain, remainder taken from reference TRBV19 and TRBJ2-3, is DGGITQSPKYLFRKEGQNVTLSCEQNLNHDAMYWYRQDPGQGLRLIYYSQIVNDFQKGDIAEGYSVSREKKESFPLTVTSAQKNPTAFYLCASSQGRSDTQYFGPGTRLTVL.

J is TRBJ1-3 and V is TRBV11-2, with D uncertain. Looked up from germline, CDR1 is SGHAT and CDR2 is FQNNGV. The CDR3 covers 15 residues. Trimming shortened V by 0 bases and J by 3 bases, and 9 bases separated the two germline ends. In DNA form, the CDR3 reads TGTGCCAGCAGCTTAGATGGCAGTTTTGGAAACACCATATATTTT. Translation: CASSLDGSFGNTIYF.

The genes are TRBV5-5 and TRBJ2-3; 7 positions agree with TRBD2. The CDR3 loop spans 16 amino acids. V was clipped by 0 bases and J by 0 bases; unmatched bases: 4. From germline, CDR1 is SGHKS and CDR2 YYEKEE (reference sequence). CDR3: CASSLVASGSTDTQYF. Here the CDR3 DNA reads TGTGCCAGCAGCTTGGTGGCTAGCGGAAGCACAGATACGCAGTATTTT.

The V gene is TRBV2, the J gene TRBJ1-2; TRBD1 matches at 8 bases. Germline CDR1 SNHLY, CDR2 FYNNEI. The CDR3 covers 14 residues. J gave up 2 bases and V 7 bases, and 6 bases lay outside the gene matches. CDR3 sequence reads: CASISDRGNYGYTF. CDR3 sequence (DNA): TGTGCCAGCATTTCCGACAGGGGAAACTATGGCTACACCTTC.

The rearrangement uses TRBV18 and TRBJ2-7; 11 positions match TRBD2. Trimming removed 1 base from V and 5 bases from J; junction bases left unmatched: 7. The germline CDR1 and CDR2 sequences are KGHSH and LQKENI. The CDR3 is 16 residues long. Here the CDR3 reads CASSPQLAGAGNEQYF. As DNA, the CDR3 is TGTGCCAGCTCACCACAACTAGCGGGAGCCGGTAACGAGCAGTACTTC.

The rearrangement joins TRBV27 to TRBJ1-2; 8 bases are a match to TRBD1. V dropped 6 bases and J dropped 5; count of bases not matched to a gene: 8. Germline assignment: CDR1 MNHEY and CDR2 SMNVEV (reference sequence). This CDR3 is built from 14 residues. The CDR3 spells CASRDGDRGYGYTF. As DNA, the CDR3 is TGTGCCAGCAGAGACGGTGACAGGGGTTATGGCTACACCTTC.

The V call is TRBV6-6, the J call TRBJ1-1; tentatively, D is TRBD1 (6 bases). The germline V gene encodes CDR1 MNHNY and CDR2 SVGAGI (reference sequence). The CDR3 has 15 amino acids. Trimming shortened V by 2 bases and J by 6 bases, and 16 bases separated the two germline ends. The CDR3 protein is CASSYSSQGRAEAFF. The CDR3 region has the DNA TGTGCCAGCAGTTACAGCTCTCAGGGGAGGGCTGAAGCTTTCTTT.

This clone appeared once. This chain connects TRBV13 to TRBJ1-1; D is possibly TRBD1 (6 bases). Germline-derived CDR1 and CDR2 are PRHDT and FYEKMQ (reference sequence). There are 15 residues in the CDR3. V dropped 0 bases and J dropped 0 bases, with 8 bases sitting between them. CDR3 sequence: CASSLGDRLNTEAFF. The CDR3 DNA is TGTGCCAGCAGCTTAGGCGACAGGCTGAACACTGAAGCTTTCTTT.

The chain combines TRBV4-1 with TRBJ2-4; 8 bases map to TRBD1. This CDR3 spans 17 amino acids. Germline V CDR1 and CDR2: MGHRA, YSYEKL. Losses at the gene ends were 3 bases for V and 7 bases for J; bases not matched to a gene: 14. The CDR3 nucleotides are TGCGCCAGCAGCCAGACAGGGGTCGCCGGGACCTATAACATTCAGTACTTC. Protein sequence: CASSQTGVAGTYNIQYF.

This sequence joins TRBV20-1 and TRBJ2-1, with TRBD2 matching over 14 bases. The CDR3 sequence is 17 residues long. The V gene's germline CDR1 is DFQATT and CDR2 SNEGSKA (reference sequence). V shed 3 bases, J shed 8 bases, and the junction held 12 bases outside the gene matches. The CDR3 DNA reads as TGCAGTGCTAGTGGACTAGCGGGAGGTAGATATGTGGATGAGCAGTTCTTC. This encodes CSASGLAGGRYVDEQFF.

For the CDR3, the DNA is TGTGCCAGCAGCCAACGATACGAGGCAGATACGCAGTATTTT. It codes for CASSQRYEADTQYF. The V call is TRBV3-1 (or the pseudogene TRBV3-2), the J call TRBJ2-3; D not certain. Looked up from germline, CDR1 is LGHDT and CDR2 is YNNKEL (reference sequence). This CDR3 spans 14 amino acids. V lost 2 bases and J 4 bases, leaving 10 bases between the germline ends.

The V call is TRBV7-9, the J call TRBJ1-4; 10 positions agree with TRBD1. The CDR3 loop spans 16 amino acids. The V gene's germline CDR1 is SEHNR and CDR2 FQNEAQ (reference sequence). J lost 8 bases, V lost 5 bases, and 11 bases had no gene match. CDR3 DNA: TGTGCCAGCAGCCCGGCGACAGGGGGCGAAGCAGAAAAACTGTTTTTT. Translating gives CASSPATGGEAEKLFF.

This clone appeared a single time. The chain employs TRBV5-8 and TRBJ2-2; 7 nucleotides line up with TRBD1. The CDR3 totals 15 residues. The germline CDR1 and CDR2 sequences are SGHTS and YDEGEE. V lost 0 bases and J lost 6; bases outside the gene matches: 5. CDR3 residues: CASSLEGALAGELFF. As DNA, the CDR3 is TGTGCCAGCAGCTTGGAGGGGGCGTTGGCCGGGGAGCTGTTTTTT.

The chain is built from TRBV6-6 and TRBJ2-1; possibly TRBD1 for D (6 bases). This CDR3 contains 16 residues. With 5 bases removed from V and 6 bases from J, the gap between germline ends came to 20 bases. Germline V gene sequence: CDR1 MNHNY, CDR2 SVGAGI (reference sequence). The CDR3 here is CASSTSLVQGLNEQFF. CDR3 sequence (DNA): TGTGCCAGCAGTACCTCGTTAGTTCAGGGGCTCAATGAGCAGTTCTTC.

The genes are TRBV19 and TRBJ1-6; maybe TRBD1 (5 bases). Germline V CDR1 and CDR2: LNHDA, SQIVND (reference sequence). Trimming left V 5 bases short and J 7 bases short, with 12 bases between. This CDR3 is built from 14 residues. The CDR3 DNA follows: TGTGCCAGTAGTGCCCGGGGGGGGAATTCACCCCTCCACTTT. Translated, it gives CASSARGGNSPLHF. Complete variable domain (other parts from reference TRBV19 and TRBJ1-6): DGGITQSPKYLFRKEGQNVTLSCEQNLNHDAMYWYRQDPGQGLRLIYYSQIVNDFQKGDIAEGYSVSREKKESFPLTVTSAQKNPTAFYLCASSARGGNSPLHFGNGTRLTVT.

This chain joins TRBV11-3 and TRBJ2-7; 10 bases line up with TRBD2. The CDR3 length is 16 residues. The trim removed 5 bases at V and 1 base at J, leaving 8 bases unmatched. Germline V lookup: CDR1 SGHNT, CDR2 YENEEA. CDR3 nucleotide sequence: TGTGCCAGCAGCCCCACCACTAGCGGGATGTCCTACGAGCAGTACTTC. Residues: CASSPTTSGMSYEQYF.

This clone was seen only a few times. J is TRBJ1-1 and V is TRBV6-5; 8 bases match TRBD1. The J segment lost 6 bases and the V segment lost 6 bases, leaving 9 bases of the junction unmatched. This CDR3 region has 14 residues. Germline loops: CDR1 MNHEY, CDR2 SVGAGI. The chain's CDR3 is CASRSDRGVPEAFF. CDR3 DNA sequence: TGTGCCAGCAGGTCTGACAGGGGTGTCCCTGAAGCTTTCTTT.

This chain joins TRBV19 and TRBJ1-3; D not certain. This CDR3 has 14 residues. The germline V and J ends were trimmed by 5 bases and 0 bases, with 8 bases remaining between them. Germline CDR1 and CDR2: LNHDA and SQIVND (reference sequence). CDR3 nucleotide sequence: TGTGCCAGTAGTTCAGGTGGCTCTGGAAACACCATATATTTT. This codes for CASSSGGSGNTIYF. Based on the CDR3 plus reference TRBV19 and TRBJ1-3, the full variable domain is DGGITQSPKYLFRKEGQNVTLSCEQNLNHDAMYWYRQDPGQGLRLIYYSQIVNDFQKGDIAEGYSVSREKKESFPLTVTSAQKNPTAFYLCASSSGGSGNTIYFGEGSWLTVV.

The chain is built from TRBV10-2 and TRBJ2-3, with D perhaps matching TRBD1 (5 bases). Germline CDR1 is WSHSY and CDR2 is SAAADI. The CDR3 is made up of 19 amino acids. The V end lost 2 bases, the J end lost 2 bases, and 23 bases lay between the germline ends. The CDR3 DNA reads as TGCGCCAGCAGTGAGCCCCACTTACCGGAAATGGGGCCCACAGATACGCAGTATTTT. Translation: CASSEPHLPEMGPTDTQYF.

This sequence joins TRBV4-2 and TRBJ1-2; D is unresolved. V lost 0 bases to trimming and J lost 8 bases, with 16 bases between them. The germline V gene encodes CDR1 LGHNA and CDR2 YNFKEQ. The CDR3 sequence is 15 residues long. CDR3 region: CASSQDRQARWGYTF. The CDR3 DNA reads as TGTGCCAGCAGCCAAGATCGTCAGGCCCGGTGGGGCTACACCTTC.

The gene calls are TRBV19 and TRBJ2-7; 14 bases are a match to TRBD2. Trimming cost V 6 bases and J 7 bases; bases outside gene matches: 11. CDR1 and CDR2 from the germline V gene are LNHDA and SQIVND (reference sequence). There are 16 residues in the CDR3. CDR3 nucleotides: TGTGCCAGTAGCAGACTAGGGACTAGCGGGAGATGGGAGCAGTACTTC. It encodes CASSRLGTSGRWEQYF.

The chain recombines TRBV9 with TRBJ2-1; 11 bases line up with TRBD2. The germline gives CDR1 SGDLS, CDR2 YYNGEE. This CDR3 spans 18 amino acids. The V gene end was trimmed by 0 bases and the J gene end by 2 bases; junction bases not matched to a gene: 7. CDR3 residues: CASSVEALAGGPYNEQFF. The CDR3 region has the DNA TGTGCCAGCAGCGTAGAGGCCCTAGCGGGGGGCCCCTACAATGAGCAGTTCTTC.